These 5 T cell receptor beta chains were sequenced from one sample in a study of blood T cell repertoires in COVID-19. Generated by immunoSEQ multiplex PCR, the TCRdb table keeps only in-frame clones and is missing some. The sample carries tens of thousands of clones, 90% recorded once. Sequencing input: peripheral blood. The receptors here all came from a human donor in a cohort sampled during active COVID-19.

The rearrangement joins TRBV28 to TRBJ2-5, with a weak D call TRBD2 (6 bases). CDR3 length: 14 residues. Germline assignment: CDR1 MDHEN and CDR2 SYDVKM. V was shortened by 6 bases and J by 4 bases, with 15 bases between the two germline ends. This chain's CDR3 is CASRPQGAGETQYF. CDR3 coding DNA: TGTGCCAGCAGGCCGCAGGGAGCGGGAGAGACCCAGTACTTC.

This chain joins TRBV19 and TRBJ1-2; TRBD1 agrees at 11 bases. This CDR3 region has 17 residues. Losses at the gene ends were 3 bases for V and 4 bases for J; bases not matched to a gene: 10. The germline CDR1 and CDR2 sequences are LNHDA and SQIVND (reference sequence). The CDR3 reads CASSIGTGGPPRYGYTF. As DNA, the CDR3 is TGTGCCAGTAGTATCGGGACAGGGGGACCCCCTCGCTATGGCTACACCTTC. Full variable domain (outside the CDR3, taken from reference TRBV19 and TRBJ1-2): DGGITQSPKYLFRKEGQNVTLSCEQNLNHDAMYWYRQDPGQGLRLIYYSQIVNDFQKGDIAEGYSVSREKKESFPLTVTSAQKNPTAFYLCASSIGTGGPPRYGYTFGSGTRLTVV.

Written as DNA, the CDR3 is TGTGCCTGGAGTGTTGGATTACAGGGTAATTCACCCCTCCACTTT. This sequence encodes CAWSVGLQGNSPLHF. The chain employs TRBV30 and TRBJ1-6; D is perhaps TRBD1 (6 bases). This CDR3 spans 15 amino acids. V was shortened by 0 bases and J by 6 bases, with 12 bases between the two germline ends. CDR1 and CDR2 from the germline V gene are GTSNPN and SVGIG (reference sequence).

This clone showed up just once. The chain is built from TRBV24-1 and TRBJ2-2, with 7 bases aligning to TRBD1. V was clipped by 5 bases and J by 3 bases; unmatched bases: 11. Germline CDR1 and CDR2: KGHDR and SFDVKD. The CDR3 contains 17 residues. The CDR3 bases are TGTGCCACCAGTGTCGCCCCCATCGACAGGGACACCGGGGAGCTGTTTTTT. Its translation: CATSVAPIDRDTGELFF.

The CDR3 loop reads CASSAQPLTEAFF. The CDR3 region has the DNA TGTGCCAGCAGTGCACAGCCCCTCACTGAAGCTTTCTTT. The chain couples TRBV6-4 to TRBJ1-1; D call uncertain. Trimming pared 4 bases from V and 4 bases from J, leaving 10 bases between. The CDR3 length is 13 residues. Germline assignment: CDR1 MRHNA and CDR2 SNTAGT.